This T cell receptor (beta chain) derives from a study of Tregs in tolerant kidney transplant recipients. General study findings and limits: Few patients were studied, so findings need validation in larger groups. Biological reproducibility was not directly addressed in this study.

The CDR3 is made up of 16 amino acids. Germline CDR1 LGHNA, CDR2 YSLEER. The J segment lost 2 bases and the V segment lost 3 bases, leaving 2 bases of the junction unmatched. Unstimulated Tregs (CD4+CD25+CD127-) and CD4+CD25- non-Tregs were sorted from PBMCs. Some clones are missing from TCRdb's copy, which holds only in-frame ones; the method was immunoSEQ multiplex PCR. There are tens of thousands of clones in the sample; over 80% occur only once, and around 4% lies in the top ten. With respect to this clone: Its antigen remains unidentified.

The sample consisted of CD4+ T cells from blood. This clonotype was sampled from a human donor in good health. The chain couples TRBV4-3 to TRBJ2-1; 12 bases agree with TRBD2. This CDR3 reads CASSHRTSGAYNEQFF. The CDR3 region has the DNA TGCGCCAGCAGCCATCGGACTAGCGGGGCCTACAATGAGCAGTTCTTC.